Given below is one T cell receptor beta chain in context. This clonotype was seen a single time. Its antigen target is currently unknown. It has no much larger one-base neighbor in the sample; base qualities were not kept. The source of the sample is a study of blood T cells in healthy people across ages (dated by TCRdb to 2013 to 2016). For the study in its entirety: Template switching captured roughly one uniquely barcoded TCR beta cDNA molecule per two T cells in model experiments. The donors were divided into four age groups: young (average around 16 years), middle-aged (around 37), aged (roughly 60) and long-lived (roughly 88). The study analyzed two additional independent replicas of 1 million unique cDNA reads from the same blood draw for two donors, one aged 18 to 29 and one aged 80 or older. Donors of different ages were randomly distributed across sequencing lanes to avoid experimental bias. To track age-related changes in TCR beta repertoire diversity, the study relied on deep sequencing normalized with unique cDNA molecular identifiers. Beyond this particular receptor, the publication reports: The long-lived group showed more naive CD4+ T cells, fewer expanded clones and increased TCR diversity than the aged group, suggesting age selection. Conclusive comparison of naive and antigen-experienced compartments was prevented by the profiling of bulk unsorted PBMCs. Observed TCR beta diversity per million T cells fell roughly linearly with age, and a significant reduction was already apparent by age around 40. Because the CMV infection status of the donors was unknown, age-related changes in expanded clonotypes may potentially have been confounded. Total diversity estimates from one million sequenced T cells were considered lower bounds and underestimates. There was a strong correlation between observed TCR beta diversity and the percentage of naive T cells measured by flow cytometry.

Receptor libraries were prepared by 5' RACE. Sequencing was performed on an Illumina HiSeq 2500. The second PCR ran for about 7 to 11 cycles and used a J-beta primer mix along with a sample-barcoded 5' primer. A template-switch 5' adaptor carrying 12 random nucleotides introduced a unique molecular identifier onto each TCR beta cDNA molecule. Each sample yielded at least 3 million CDR3-containing paired-end reads. All of the RNA was converted into first-strand cDNA using the Mint cDNA synthesis kit, with a TRBC-specific oligonucleotide serving as the primer. All cDNA was treated with uracil-DNA glycosylase and then went through a first 18-cycle PCR with the universal primers M1SS and BC2_uni_R. In the source study's methods: Normalization of each sample was performed by random selection of 1 million high-quality reads, each carrying a distinct molecular identifier. Reads with shared molecular identifiers were discarded instead of being binned into consensus sequences. MiTCR, set to a Q25 quality threshold and the strictest error-elimination algorithm, was used for CDR3 identification, clonotype clustering and error correction. A nonparametric unseen species model with Euler transformation was used to estimate a lower bound on total TCR beta diversity. In-frame beta chains were kept once TCRdb had trimmed the public reads at Q25 with fastp and called clones with MiXCR. Each record represents a unique CDR3 protein, reported with the most common genes and DNA among its rows. The V and J calls here are based on TCRdb, not the publication. For this sample there are hundreds of thousands of distinct CDR3 sequences; approximately 53% appear just once. The leading ten clones occupy roughly 25% of the sample.

According to the germline V gene, CDR1 reads SQVTM and CDR2 reads ANQGSEA. V was cut back by 1 base and J by 13 bases, leaving a gap of 11 bases between them. Inclusive of the bounding cysteine and phenylalanine, the CDR3 is 11 residues long. Only CDR3 DNA is held: 33 bases, read in frame from base 1. Donors were 39 systemically healthy Caucasian individuals from Russia aged roughly 6 to 90 years. Approximately 9.7 milliliters of peripheral blood were drawn from each donor into EDTA-treated Vacutainer tubes. Ficoll-Paque density-gradient centrifugation was used to isolate PBMCs, with at least 6.5 million obtained per sample. Trizol reagent was used to extract total RNA from PBMCs, with at least 5.5 micrograms per sample. Naive CD45RAhigh/CD27high T cell percentages were measured by flow cytometry on a PBMC aliquot from every donor.

The sequence came from a man aged 40-49 years in good health. Recombination linked TRBV29-1 to TRBJ1-5; the D gene cannot be named for sure. Sequencing was done on a sample of blood. The CDR3 in this case is CSVEGLSGQHF. The sequence in DNA is TGCAGCGTTGAAGGGCTGAGCGGTCAGCATTTT.